This TCR beta chain was obtained from a study of T cells in localized non-small cell lung cancer. Points on this clone: Mismatch with germline at one junction end may stem from a read error.

The CDR3 is 14 amino acids. Germline CDR1 MNHEY, CDR2 SMNVEV (reference sequence). Sequenced by immunoSEQ multiplex PCR; TCRdb stores in-frame clones only, minus some. Seen here are roughly 12,000 clones, around 88% observed once, and the top ten hold roughly a fifth. The TCR originated in a male donor aged 60 or over with stage I lung adenocarcinoma. V is TRBV27 and J is TRBJ1-2; tentative D call: TRBD1 (5 bases). The specimen was peripheral blood, collected before any cancer treatment. The CDR3 DNA is TGTGCCAGCAGTCTATCCCCAGGGCACTATGGCTACACCTTC. This codes for CASSLSPGHYGYTF.